Following are 5 T cell receptor beta chains from one sample sequenced in a study of blood T cell repertoires in COVID-19. The table came from immunoSEQ multiplex PCR; TCRdb's copy has only in-frame clones and leaves some out. The table lists 90,000 to 120,000 clones, approximately 80% of them singletons. Sequencing was carried out using peripheral blood. The receptors shown here come from a man aged 65 to 79 with acute or convalescent COVID-19.

Written as DNA, the CDR3 is TGTGCCAGCAGTCGAACCCTGACAGGGAGCCAAGAGACCCAGTACTTC. Residues: CASSRTLTGSQETQYF. The chain combines TRBV6-6 with TRBJ2-5, with 7 bases aligning to TRBD1. V trimming: 5 bases; J trimming: 1 base; junction bases outside the gene matches: 10. CDR3 length: 16 amino acids. Germline loops: CDR1 MNHNY, CDR2 SVGAGI (reference sequence).

The V and J genes are TRBV5-6 and TRBJ2-1; the D gene is possibly TRBD1 (5 bases). V shed 0 bases and J shed 2 bases, with 15 bases lying between them. Germline values: CDR1 SGHDT, CDR2 YYEEEE. The CDR3 runs 17 residues. DNA for the CDR3: TGTGCCAGCAGCTTGGCAATTTGGGGCTCCGCCTACAATGAGCAGTTCTTC. The encoded protein is CASSLAIWGSAYNEQFF.

The chain is built from TRBV3-1 (or the pseudogene TRBV3-2) and TRBJ2-7, with no clear D. Trimming shortened V by 4 bases and J by 4 bases, and 5 bases separated the two germline ends. Germline lookup yields CDR1 LGHDT and CDR2 YNNKEL (reference sequence). This CDR3 has 11 residues. The CDR3 sequence is CASSLIYEQYF. The CDR3 coding sequence is TGTGCCAGCAGCCTAATTTACGAGCAGTACTTC.

The J gene is TRBJ2-1, the V gene TRBV5-6, with 12 bases identical to TRBD1. Unmatched junction bases numbered 3, after V lost 4 bases and J lost 4 bases. The V gene's germline CDR1 is SGHDT and CDR2 YYEEEE. The CDR3 is 15 amino acids. The CDR3 nucleotides are TGTGCCAGCAGCGGGACAGGGGGCGTTTACAATGAGCAGTTCTTC. Its protein product is CASSGTGGVYNEQFF.

The V gene is TRBV15, the J gene TRBJ1-1; unclear D gene. This CDR3 contains 15 residues. V lost 0 bases, J lost 7 bases, and 15 bases lay in between. Germline values: CDR1 LNHNV, CDR2 YYDKDF (reference sequence). DNA for the CDR3: TGTGCCACCAGCAGAGATCTCGCGGGTGATCGTGAAGCTTTCTTT. Protein: CATSRDLAGDREAFF.